The entry below gives a single T cell receptor (beta chain) sequence along with its context. Its matching antigen is unknown. This beta chain was picked up by a library intended for alpha chains and is off target, so its count carries little meaning. TCR alpha and beta CDR3 regions were amplified from RNA using iRepertoire nested multiplex PCR. One-step reverse transcription and amplification started from approximately 100-400 ng of tissue mRNA or PBMC total RNA. TCRdb fed the multiplex PCR reads into MiXCR, producing one record per CDR3 protein. The sample shows some 3,900 distinct CDR3 sequences, 80% to 95% of them seen only once. This sample was included in a study of glioma-infiltrating T cells. Study results and limitations: Non-neoplastic patients had below-expected tissue-blood divergence, while all gliomas exceeded expectation.

The CDR3 spans 15 residues. V shed 5 bases and J shed 12 bases, with 23 bases lying between them. The germline CDR1 and CDR2 sequences are LGHNA and YNFKEQ. This sequence joins TRBV4-2 and TRBJ2-1; D assignment may be TRBD1 or TRBD2 (5 bases each). The specimen sequenced was glioma tissue, nonneoplastic brain tissue, or PBMCs (not recorded which). The receptor's source is a human donor with low-grade glioma or glioblastoma, undergoing nonglioma brain surgery, or in good health (not recorded which). The CDR3 loop reads CASSLVGDPEKVQFF. The CDR3 nucleotides are TGTGCCAGCAGCTTAGTTGGGGACCCAGAGAAGGTGCAGTTCTTC.